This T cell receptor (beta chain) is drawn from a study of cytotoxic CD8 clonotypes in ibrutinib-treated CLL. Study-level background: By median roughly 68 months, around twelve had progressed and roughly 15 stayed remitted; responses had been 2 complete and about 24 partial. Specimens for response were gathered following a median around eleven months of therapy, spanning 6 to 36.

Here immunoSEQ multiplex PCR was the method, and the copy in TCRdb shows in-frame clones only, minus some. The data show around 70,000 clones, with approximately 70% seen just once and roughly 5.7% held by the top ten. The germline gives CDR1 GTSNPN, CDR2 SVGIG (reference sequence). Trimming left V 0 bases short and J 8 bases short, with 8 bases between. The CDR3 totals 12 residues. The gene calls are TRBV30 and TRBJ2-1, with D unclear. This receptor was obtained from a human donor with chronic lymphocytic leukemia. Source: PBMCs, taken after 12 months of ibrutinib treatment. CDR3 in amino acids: CAWSVRGDEQFF. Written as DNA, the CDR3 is TGTGCCTGGAGTGTACGTGGGGATGAGCAGTTCTTC.